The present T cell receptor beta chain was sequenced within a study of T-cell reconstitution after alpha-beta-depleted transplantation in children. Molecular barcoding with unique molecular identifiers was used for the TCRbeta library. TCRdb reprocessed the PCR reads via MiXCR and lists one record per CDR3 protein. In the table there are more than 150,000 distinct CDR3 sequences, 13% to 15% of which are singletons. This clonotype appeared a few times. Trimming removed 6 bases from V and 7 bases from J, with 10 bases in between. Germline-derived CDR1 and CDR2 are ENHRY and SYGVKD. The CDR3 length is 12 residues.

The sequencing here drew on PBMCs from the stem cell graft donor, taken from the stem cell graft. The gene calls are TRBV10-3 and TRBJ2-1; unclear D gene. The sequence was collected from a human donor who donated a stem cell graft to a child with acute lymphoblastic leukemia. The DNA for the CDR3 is TGTGCCATCAGGGCCTCCGGTAATGAGCAGTTCTTC. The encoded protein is CAIRASGNEQFF.